This entry concerns a single TCR beta chain. Its antigen is still unknown. The data originate from a study of cytomegalovirus exposure and HLA in healthy donors. The study ran its PCR with 60 Vbeta and 13 Jbeta primers. The data were produced by immunoSEQ multiplex PCR, yet TCRdb's version contains in-frame clones alone and is incomplete. The table lists about 110,000 clones, approximately 70% of them singletons. General study points: At a 0.05 false discovery rate, a later analysis found approximately 15,000 TCR beta sequences to be associated with HLA alleles.

Trimming at V came to 2 bases and at J to 5 bases, leaving 9 bases not matched to a gene. The CDR3 is made up of 16 amino acids. Germline lookup yields CDR1 MNHEY and CDR2 SMNVEV (reference sequence). The clonotype was recovered from a man aged 40-49 years in good health and CMV-seronegative. Sequenced input: PBMCs. The chain recombines TRBV27 with TRBJ2-3, with TRBD2 matching over 8 bases. The CDR3: CASSLPSSGGLDTQYF. The CDR3 DNA follows: TGTGCCAGCAGTTTACCCTCCAGCGGGGGTTTAGATACGCAGTATTTT.